A selection of T cell receptor beta chains follows, all from one sample in a study of cytomegalovirus exposure and HLA in healthy donors. The repertoire was sequenced with immunoSEQ multiplex PCR; TCRdb's copy has only in-frame clones and lacks some. Here the sample spans over 85,000 clones, approximately 95% being singletons. The sample consisted of PBMCs. Every receptor here comes from a young woman in good health and CMV-seronegative. CDR3s include the opening cysteine and the closing phenylalanine or tryptophan. A D gene is named only where the DNA matches it firmly. Rows may omit the clone size; those that give it use once, few, many or a size class.

TRBJ2-7,TRBV6-5,NA,TRBD1,CASSPGTVIYEQYF,TGTGCCAGCAGCCCCGGGACAGTGATCTACGAGCAGTACTTC
TRBJ2-7,TRBV7-2,NA,TRBD2,CASSPTRTSGPYEQYF,TGTGCCAGCAGTCCCACCCGGACTAGCGGACCCTACGAGCAGTACTTC
TRBJ2-3,TRBV7-3,NA,NA,CASSSPSGPSTDTQYF,TGTGCCAGCAGCTCCCCCAGCGGACCTAGCACAGATACGCAGTATTTT
TRBJ1-2,TRBV9,once,TRBD1,CASSPRPGTGGRLYGYTF,TGTGCCAGCAGCCCACGTCCCGGGACAGGGGGGAGACTCTATGGCTACACCTTC
TRBJ2-3,TRBV29-1,NA,TRBD2,CSVWGGTDTQYF,TGCAGCGTTTGGGGAGGGACAGATACGCAGTATTTT
TRBJ2-4,TRBV19,NA,TRBD2,CATASPGGPLRNIQYF,TGTGCCACTGCCTCTCCGGGGGGACCTCTCCGGAACATTCAGTACTTC
TRBJ2-7,TRBV7-9,NA,TRBD1,CASSLEQGNSGEQYF,TGTGCCAGCAGCTTAGAACAGGGGAATTCGGGGGAGCAGTACTTC
TRBJ2-5,TRBV5-1,NA,NA,CASSAQGTGLETQYF,TGCGCCAGCAGCGCTCAAGGAACTGGGCTAGAGACCCAGTACTTC
TRBJ2-3,TRBV6-5,NA,NA,CASSYSTVQDTQYF,TGTGCCAGCAGTTACTCGACAGTCCAAGATACGCAGTATTTT
TRBJ2-3,TRBV6-1,NA,TRBD2,CAGTLAGNTDTQYF,TGTGCCGGGACTTTAGCGGGGAACACAGATACGCAGTATTTT
TRBJ2-7,TRBV10-3,NA,NA,CAISADSSYEQYF,TGTGCCATCAGTGCGGACAGCTCCTACGAGCAGTACTTC
TRBJ1-1,TRBV5-1,NA,TRBD1,CASSDPGGGSAEAFF,TGCGCCAGCAGCGATCCAGGGGGCGGGAGCGCTGAAGCTTTCTTT
TRBJ1-2,TRBV7-3,few,TRBD1,CASTAQPQGRDYGYTF,TGTGCCAGCACCGCCCAACCACAGGGGCGGGACTATGGCTACACCTTC
TRBJ2-7,TRBV6-5,NA,TRBD1,CASRYITQGSEQYF,TGTGCCAGCAGATACATAACACAGGGGAGCGAGCAGTACTTC
TRBJ1-1,TRBV11-3,NA,NA,CASSLGGRLNTEAFF,TGTGCCAGCAGCTTAGGGGGCAGATTGAACACTGAAGCTTTCTTT
TRBJ1-4,TRBV6-5,NA,NA,CASSYSSPGANEKLFF,TGTGCCAGCAGTTACTCCTCGCCGGGGGCTAATGAAAAACTGTTTTTT
TRBJ1-2,TRBV7-8,NA,NA,CASDPGVGYGYTF,TGTGCCAGCGACCCGGGGGTTGGCTATGGCTACACCTTC